The source of this T cell receptor (beta chain) is a study of cytomegalovirus exposure and HLA in healthy donors. The count of this clone is one. The antigen remains unidentified. Germline loops: CDR1 WNHNN, CDR2 SYGVQD (reference sequence). The CDR3 length is 21 residues. With V trimmed by 2 bases and J by 2 bases, 18 bases remained unmatched. Use of 60 Vbeta and 13 Jbeta primers characterized the PCR. Libraries were prepared by immunoSEQ multiplex PCR; TCRdb keeps only in-frame clonotypes and omits some of them. The sample lists about 190,000 clones, around 77% seen once, with roughly 1.6% in the top ten. Findings and caveats of the study: Among CMV-associated TCR beta chains, most appeared HLA-restricted in a later analysis. The analysis excluded some indistinguishable V segments, including TRBV6-2 and TRBV6-3.

The chain employs TRBV10-1 and TRBJ1-5, with TRBD1 matching 10 bases. Material for sequencing was PBMCs. The receptor's source is a woman aged 18-29 years in good health and CMV-seronegative. The chain's CDR3 is CASSEPTLGTGEHLRNQPQHF. In DNA, the CDR3 is TGCGCCAGCAGTGAGCCAACCCTCGGGACAGGGGAGCATCTGCGCAATCAGCCCCAGCATTTT.